Described below is a single TCR beta chain sequence and its context. The antigen remains unidentified. TCR cDNA was made by 5'RACE template switching, adding a universal primer site and UMIs. TCRdb independently ran MiXCR on the 5' RACE reads; one entry per CDR3 protein. The repertoire includes hundreds of thousands of distinct CDR3 sequences, approximately 15% of them detected once, and over 12% sits in the top ten. This sample was taken from a study of T cells after yellow fever vaccination. About the study: The authors prepared low-cell-number fractions using SMART-Seq v4 Ultra Low Input.

Study-wide points: The booster saw the reappearance of most primary-vaccination clones (around 96% CD4, 80% to 90% CD8). Abundant clonotypes from the bulk population could get into FACS-sorted repertoires as contaminants.

This CDR3 has 15 residues. Germline CDR1 DFQATT, CDR2 SNEGSKA (reference sequence). Unmatched junction bases numbered 10, after V lost 3 bases and J lost 3 bases. Sample: PBMCs, taken on the day of the yellow fever booster vaccination. The gene calls are TRBV20-1 and TRBJ2-5, with 7 positions matching TRBD2. The source is a man aged 25 to 45 who received the YFV17D yellow fever vaccine. The CDR3 DNA reads TGCAGTGCTAGTCCCAGCGGGATAGGAGAAGAGACCCAGTACTTC. Protein sequence: CSASPSGIGEETQYF.